Below are 9 T cell receptor beta chains sequenced from a single sample in a study of blood T cell repertoires in COVID-19. Using immunoSEQ multiplex PCR, the repertoire was profiled, and TCRdb retains in-frame clones only, with some absent. The repertoire holds hundreds of thousands of clones, about four fifths seen once, with roughly 2.7% in the top ten. The sequenced material came from peripheral blood. Receptor source: a woman in her 40s with active or convalescent COVID-19.

CDR3: CASSSRGFGNTIYF. CDR3 nucleotides: TGTGCCAGCAGTTCGCGGGGCTTTGGAAACACCATATATTTT. V gene TRBV27 combines with J gene TRBJ1-3; weak D call: TRBD1 (5 bases). Germline loops: CDR1 MNHEY, CDR2 SMNVEV (reference sequence). Trimming removed 4 bases from V and 3 bases from J, with 10 bases in between. This CDR3 comprises 14 residues.

This clone occurred once. The CDR3 protein is CAISVGRLNYGYTF. Written as DNA, the CDR3 is TGTGCCATCAGTGTGGGCAGGCTGAACTATGGCTACACCTTC. The chain couples TRBV10-3 to TRBJ1-2; D is ambiguous. The CDR3 runs to 14 residues. V was cut by 4 bases and J by 2 bases, with 11 bases left in between. Germline CDR1 is ENHRY and CDR2 is SYGVKD.

This sequence joins TRBV7-8 and TRBJ2-1; 7 bases are a match to TRBD2. J was trimmed by 10 bases and V by 5 bases; bases with no gene match: 5. Germline V gene sequence: CDR1 SGHVS, CDR2 FQNEAQ. The CDR3 is 12 amino acids. CDR3 residues: CASSGGGREQFF. The CDR3 DNA follows: TGTGCCAGCAGCGGGGGAGGGCGCGAGCAGTTCTTC.

The rearrangement links TRBV3-1 (or the pseudogene TRBV3-2) to TRBJ2-3; 7 bases are a match to TRBD1. V lost 4 bases, J lost 6 bases, and 10 bases stayed unmatched. This CDR3 is 15 amino acids long. The germline gives CDR1 LGHDT, CDR2 YNNKEL (reference sequence). The DNA for the CDR3 is TGTGCCAGCAGCCTCCAAGGGGGCGGAGGCGATACGCAGTATTTT. Residues: CASSLQGGGGDTQYF.

Many counts were recorded for this clone. The CDR3 loop reads CARWDSLSYEQYF. The CDR3 DNA reads TGTGCCAGATGGGACAGCCTCTCCTACGAGCAGTACTTC. The chain has TRBV28 and TRBJ2-7; 7 nucleotides agree with TRBD1. The V and J ends lost 9 bases and 0 bases, in that order; junction bases with no gene match: 5. The CDR3 totals 13 residues. Germline assignment: CDR1 MDHEN and CDR2 SYDVKM.

The chain links TRBV20-1 to TRBJ1-6, with D perhaps matching TRBD1 (5 bases). CDR1 and CDR2 (germline): DFQATT, SNEGSKA (reference sequence). The CDR3 extends over 14 amino acids. Trimming left V 3 bases short and J 6 bases short, with 12 bases between. The CDR3 sequence is CSASLQGGNSPLHF. In nucleotides, the CDR3 is TGCAGTGCTAGTCTCCAGGGTGGTAATTCACCCCTCCACTTT.

This clone was observed once. The chain employs TRBV6-2 or TRBV6-3 and TRBJ2-7, with D maybe TRBD2 (5 bases). Germline loops: CDR1 MNHEY, CDR2 SVGEGT. V was shortened by 6 bases and J by 0 bases, with 15 bases between the two germline ends. The CDR3 totals 15 residues. The CDR3 bases are TGTGCCAGCAGCCAACGGGGAATCCCCTCCTACGAGCAGTACTTC. It is translated as CASSQRGIPSYEQYF.

This chain links TRBV28 with TRBJ1-5; D is perhaps TRBD1 (6 bases). Germline V gene data show CDR1 as MDHEN and CDR2 as SYDVKM. CDR3 length: 13 residues. V was clipped by 7 bases and J by 4 bases, with 11 bases between them. CDR3 DNA: TGTGCCAGCACCAATACAGGGAATCAGCCCCAGCATTTT. It specifies CASTNTGNQPQHF.

This chain links TRBV9 with TRBJ2-7; 15 bases line up with TRBD2. CDR3 length: 18 amino acids. Germline loops: CDR1 SGDLS, CDR2 YYNGEE. V lost 3 bases and J lost 0; bases outside the gene matches: 7. CDR3: CASSGGLAGGPGSYEQYF. The CDR3 DNA reads TGTGCCAGCAGCGGCGGACTAGCGGGAGGGCCGGGCTCCTACGAGCAGTACTTC.